This paragraph covers one TCR beta chain sequence. This sample is part of a study of blood T cell repertoires in COVID-19. Overall study: Sites in the United States, Italy and Spain provided acute and convalescent COVID-19 samples. PBMCs, B-cell-depleted T cells, or T cells provided the cDNA or gDNA that made up the material.

Original handling: Amplification of reference gene primers provided the estimated nucleated cell counts. Libraries were prepared by immunoSEQ multiplex PCR; TCRdb keeps only in-frame clonotypes and omits some of them. For V, J and clone size, that table is used; D and trimming come from the DNA. This table holds 150,000 to 160,000 clones, under 95% found once. The receptor was derived from a man over 45 with acute or convalescent COVID-19. The specimen sequenced was peripheral blood.

DNA for the CDR3: TGTGCCAGCAGCTTTAACAGCCAAGAGACCCAGTACTTC. This sequence encodes CASSFNSQETQYF. The chain carries TRBV11-2 and TRBJ2-5; no reliable D call. CDR3 length: 13 residues. The V end lost 3 bases, the J end lost 1 base, and 6 bases lay between the germline ends. CDR1 is SGHAT and CDR2 is FQNNGV in the germline V gene.